A selection of T cell receptor beta chains follows, all from one sample in a study of CD8+ T cells in alopecia areata. TCRdb's copy holds only in-frame clones and misses some; the assay was immunoSEQ multiplex PCR. The data contain 130,000 or so clones, about 46% of them singletons. The sequencing used CD8+ T cells sorted from blood, collected at week 0. These receptors all come from a human donor with alopecia areata. Each CDR3 is given with its conserved first and last residue. D genes are given only for firm matches. Part of the rows lack a size; the others show once, few, many or a class for expanded clones.

D,V,J,size,CDR3,DNA
TRBD2,TRBV5-4,TRBJ2-3,.,CASSLAGDTDTQYF,TGTGCCAGCAGCTTAGCGGGGGACACAGATACGCAGTATTTT
.,TRBV11-2,TRBJ2-5,.,CASSLDDFQETQYF,TGTGCCAGCAGCTTAGATGACTTCCAAGAGACCCAGTACTTC
.,TRBV11-2,TRBJ1-2,once,CASSLRQYGYTF,TGTGCCAGCAGCTTACGCCAGTATGGCTACACCTTC
.,TRBV5-6,TRBJ2-1,.,CASSPDFNEQFF,TGTGCCAGCAGCCCGGACTTCAATGAGCAGTTCTTC
.,TRBV2,TRBJ2-5,.,CANSEETQYF,TGTGCCAACAGCGAAGAGACCCAGTACTTC
.,TRBV27,TRBJ1-1,.,CASSLSTNAEAFF,TGTGCCAGCAGTTTATCAACTAATGCTGAAGCTTTCTTT
TRBD1,TRBV9,TRBJ2-4,.,CASSWEGTGDQYF,TGTGCCAGCAGCTGGGAGGGGACAGGGGATCAGTACTTC
.,TRBV15,TRBJ1-2,.,CATSTSDRSYGYTF,TGTGCCACCAGCACCTCGGACAGATCCTATGGCTACACCTTC
.,TRBV2,TRBJ2-1,.,CASSPEDSYNEQFF,TGTGCCAGCAGCCCCGAGGACAGCTACAATGAGCAGTTCTTC
TRBD1,TRBV7-9,TRBJ1-4,many,CASSFRADRTAEKLFF,TGTGCCAGCAGCTTTCGAGCGGACAGGACGGCGGAAAAACTGTTTTTT
.,TRBV7-2,TRBJ2-7,many,CASSLAQQVYEQYF,TGTGCCAGCAGCCTGGCCCAACAAGTCTACGAGCAGTACTTC
.,TRBV29-1,TRBJ2-7,few,CSGVGGLDEQYF,TGCAGCGGTGTAGGTGGATTGGACGAGCAGTACTTC
TRBD1,TRBV4-1,TRBJ2-7,few,CASSQPPGTGLAEQYF,TGCGCCAGCAGCCAACCCCCCGGGACAGGGCTCGCCGAGCAGTACTTC
.,TRBV14,TRBJ1-5,.,CASSPTGSQPQHF,TGTGCCAGCAGCCCAACAGGGAGTCAGCCCCAGCATTTT
.,TRBV5-6,TRBJ1-5,.,CASSLATGGNQPQHF,TGTGCCAGCAGCTTGGCCACCGGGGGCAATCAGCCCCAGCATTTT
.,TRBV6-5,TRBJ2-7,.,CASSDIPRAYEQYF,TGTGCCAGCAGCGACATCCCGCGGGCTTACGAGCAGTACTTC
TRBD1,TRBV7-2,TRBJ2-7,.,CASSSRGLDYEQYF,TGTGCCAGCAGCTCCAGGGGGCTAGACTACGAGCAGTACTTC
.,TRBV29-1,TRBJ1-1,.,CSVETGGAEAFF,TGCAGCGTTGAAACCGGTGGTGCTGAAGCTTTCTTT
.,TRBV15,TRBJ2-2,once,CATSSNKAGELFF,TGTGCCACCAGCAGTAATAAAGCCGGGGAGCTGTTTTTT
TRBD1,TRBV29-1,TRBJ2-7,few,CSVETGGGYEQYF,TGCAGCGTTGAGACAGGGGGCGGGTACGAGCAGTACTTC
.,TRBV5-6,TRBJ2-7,few,CASSLEGVPYEQYF,TGTGCCAGCAGTCTCGAGGGGGTCCCCTACGAGCAGTACTTC
.,TRBV5-6,TRBJ2-7,few,CASSFADTDLGEQYF,TGTGCCAGCAGCTTCGCTGACACGGACCTTGGGGAGCAGTACTTC
TRBD1,TRBV5-1,TRBJ2-5,once,CASSSGQVNRETQYF,TGCGCCAGCAGTTCTGGACAGGTGAACCGGGAGACCCAGTACTTC
.,TRBV6-4,TRBJ2-3,medium-sized,CASSEEGATDTQYF,TGTGCCAGCAGCGAGGAGGGGGCCACAGATACGCAGTATTTT
.,TRBV2,TRBJ1-5,.,CASSGGGSGNQPQHF,TGTGCCAGCAGCGGAGGGGGTTCTGGAAATCAGCCCCAGCATTTT
TRBD1,TRBV4-3,TRBJ2-1,few,CASRDVRGHEQFF,TGCGCCAGCAGGGATGTCAGGGGGCATGAGCAGTTCTTC
.,TRBV4-1,TRBJ2-7,few,CASSQVLQARSYEQYF,TGCGCCAGCAGCCAAGTTTTACAGGCGCGCTCCTACGAGCAGTACTTC
.,TRBV27,TRBJ1-3,few,CASSPWTFGNTIYF,TGTGCCAGCAGTCCTTGGACATTTGGAAACACCATATATTTT
.,TRBV13,TRBJ1-1,.,CASSYASGYNTEAFF,TGTGCCAGCAGCTACGCCTCAGGGTACAACACTGAAGCTTTCTTT
TRBD1,TRBV30,TRBJ2-1,.,CAWSAGTGYNEQFF,TGTGCCTGGAGTGCAGGGACAGGATACAATGAGCAGTTCTTC
TRBD1,TRBV10-3,TRBJ2-3,few,CAISDRGPDTQYF,TGTGCCATCAGTGATAGGGGGCCAGATACGCAGTATTTT
.,TRBV30,TRBJ2-1,.,CAWSVSGSNEQFF,TGTGCCTGGAGTGTTTCCGGGAGCAATGAGCAGTTCTTC
TRBD1,TRBV2,TRBJ2-5,few,CAKDRDRGLQETQYF,TGTGCCAAAGACCGGGACAGGGGGCTCCAAGAGACCCAGTACTTC
TRBD1,TRBV4-2,TRBJ2-5,.,CASSPRSGQGEETQYF,TGTGCCAGCAGCCCCCGGTCCGGGCAGGGGGAAGAGACCCAGTACTTC
.,TRBV5-1,TRBJ2-1,few,CASTGVIGGLYNEQFF,TGCGCCAGCACCGGGGTTATTGGGGGGCTCTACAATGAGCAGTTCTTC
.,TRBV9,TRBJ2-2,.,CASSLTRDGGIGELFF,TGTGCCAGCAGCCTAACCAGGGACGGCGGTATCGGGGAGCTGTTTTTT
.,TRBV11-1,TRBJ1-5,.,CASSRRQRRDNQPQHF,TGTGCCAGCAGCCGTAGACAGCGAAGGGACAATCAGCCCCAGCATTTT
.,TRBV6-5,TRBJ1-5,few,CASTLRGRTKRPQHF,TGTGCCAGCACCTTAAGAGGAAGGACCAAGCGGCCCCAGCATTTT
TRBD1,TRBV27,TRBJ2-3,.,CASSWDRVSTDTQYF,TGTGCCAGCAGCTGGGACAGAGTGAGCACAGATACGCAGTATTTT
TRBD2,TRBV25-1,TRBJ2-1,.,CASSEAGGNNEQFF,TGTGCCAGCAGTGAAGCGGGGGGTAACAATGAGCAGTTCTTC
.,TRBV4-1,TRBJ2-5,once,CASSQETGLQETQYF,TGCGCCAGCAGCCAAGAGACGGGGCTACAAGAGACCCAGTACTTC
.,TRBV13,TRBJ2-5,.,CASRSSLRETQYF,TGTGCCAGCAGATCGAGCCTCCGGGAGACCCAGTACTTC
.,TRBV7-9,TRBJ1-4,.,CASSLRTDNEKLFF,TGTGCCAGCAGCTTGAGGACCGACAATGAAAAACTGTTTTTT